This T cell receptor beta chain was sequenced for a study of CD8+ T cells in alopecia areata. Reverse transcribed after extraction, RNA yielded cDNA as the sequencing template. The method was immunoSEQ multiplex PCR; TCRdb's version includes in-frame clones alone and lacks a portion of them. Of 98,000 or so clones listed, roughly 60% are singletons. This clone has more than one count but fewer than ten. Its matching antigen is unknown. The CDR3 is 15 amino acids. After removal of 3 bases from V and 3 bases from J, the junction contained 5 bases not matched to a gene. CDR1 is MRHNA, CDR2 SNTAGT, per germline. The study, taken as a whole, reports: Clonality was higher in lesional than normal scalp, especially in alopecia totalis/universalis.

The chain couples TRBV6-4 to TRBJ2-3; TRBD2 agrees at 8 bases. Sequenced material: CD8+ T cells sorted from blood. The TCR sequence derives from a human donor in good health. This CDR3 is CASSEEGGGTDTQYF. In nucleotides, the CDR3 is TGTGCCAGCAGTGAAGAGGGCGGGGGGACAGATACGCAGTATTTT.